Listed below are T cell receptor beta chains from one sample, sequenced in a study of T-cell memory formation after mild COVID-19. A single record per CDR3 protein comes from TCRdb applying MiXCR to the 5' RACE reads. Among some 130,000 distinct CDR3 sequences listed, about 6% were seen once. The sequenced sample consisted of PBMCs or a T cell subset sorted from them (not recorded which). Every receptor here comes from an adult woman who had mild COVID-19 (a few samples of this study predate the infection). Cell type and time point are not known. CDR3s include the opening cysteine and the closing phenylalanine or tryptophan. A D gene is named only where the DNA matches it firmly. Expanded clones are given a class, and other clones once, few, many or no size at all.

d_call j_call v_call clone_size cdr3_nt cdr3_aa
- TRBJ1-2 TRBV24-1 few TGTGCCACCAGTGGAAAAGGTGCTAGGACTAACTATGGCTACACCTTC CATSGKGARTNYGYTF
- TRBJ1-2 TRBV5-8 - TGTGCCAGCAGCTACCTGAAGAGGGGCTACACCTTC CASSYLKRGYTF
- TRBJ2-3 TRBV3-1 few TGTGCCAGCAGCCAAGCTAGGGGGACAGATACGCAGTATTTT CASSQARGTDTQYF
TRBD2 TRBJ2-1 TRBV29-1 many TGCAGGGTCATAGCGGGGGGTTACAATGAGCAGTTCTTC CRVIAGGYNEQFF
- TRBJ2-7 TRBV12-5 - TGTGCTAGTGGCCGTATGTACGAGCAGTACTTC CASGRMYEQYF
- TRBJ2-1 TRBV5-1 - TGCGCCAGCAGCTTGACCCAAGAACGGCATGAGCAGTTCTTC CASSLTQERHEQFF
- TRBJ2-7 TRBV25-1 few TGTGCCAGCAGTGACGGTAGGGTCAGTAGAGACCCACCGCTTCACGAGCAGTACTTC CASSDGRVSRDPPLHEQYF
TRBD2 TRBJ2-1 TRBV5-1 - TGCGCCAGCAGCTTATCCAAAGGATCGACACGGGAGGGCTCCTACAATGAGCAGTTCTTC CASSLSKGSTREGSYNEQFF
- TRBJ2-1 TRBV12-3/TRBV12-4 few TGTGCCAGCAGGAGGGGAGCGGGTCCCTCCTACAATGAGCAGTTCTTC CASRRGAGPSYNEQFF
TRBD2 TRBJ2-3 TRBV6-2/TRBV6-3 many TGTGCCAGCAGTGAAACACTAGCGGGGTATGCAGATACGCAGTATTTT CASSETLAGYADTQYF
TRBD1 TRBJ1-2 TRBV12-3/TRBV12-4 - TGTGCCAGCAGTTCCGGGACAGGGATTTTTGGCTACACCTTC CASSSGTGIFGYTF
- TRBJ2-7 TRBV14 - TGTGCCAGCAGCCACAAACTCCTATTAGGGGACTACGAGCAGTACTTC CASSHKLLLGDYEQYF
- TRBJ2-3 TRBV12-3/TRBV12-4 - TGTGCCAGCAGTTCAGGGCCAACTAGCACAGATACGCAGTATTTT CASSSGPTSTDTQYF
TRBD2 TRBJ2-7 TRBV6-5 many TGTGCCAGCAGTTACCTTAGCGGGGGGTTCGGGGAGCAGTACTTC CASSYLSGGFGEQYF
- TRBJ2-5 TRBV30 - TGTGCCTGGAGTGACCAAGAGACCCAGTACTTC CAWSDQETQYF
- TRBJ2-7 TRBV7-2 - TGTGCCAGCAGCCCTAGGACGTACTCCTACGAGCAGTACTTC CASSPRTYSYEQYF
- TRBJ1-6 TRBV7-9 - TGTGCCAGCAGCTTAAGCGGAGGATACAATTCACCCCTCCACTTT CASSLSGGYNSPLHF
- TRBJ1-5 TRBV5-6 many TGTGCCAGCAGCTTGGTCGGGGAACGGGGGCAGCCCCAGCATTTT CASSLVGERGQPQHF
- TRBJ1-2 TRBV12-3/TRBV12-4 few TGTGCCAGCAGTCCGGAGGGGTACTATGGCTACACCTTC CASSPEGYYGYTF
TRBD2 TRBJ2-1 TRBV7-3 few TGTGCCAGCAGCCCAAGGCCTAGCGGGGTCGGAAGGGAGCAGTTCTTC CASSPRPSGVGREQFF
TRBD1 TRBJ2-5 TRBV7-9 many TGTGCCAGCAGCCCGACAGGGCCCGGGACCCAGTACTTC CASSPTGPGTQYF
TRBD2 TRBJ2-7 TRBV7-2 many TGTGCCAGCAGCTTAGGCGGGAGCCTATACGAGCAGTACTTC CASSLGGSLYEQYF
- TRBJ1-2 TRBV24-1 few TGTGCCACTTCCTCGTTAGCTAACTATGGCTACACCTTC CATSSLANYGYTF
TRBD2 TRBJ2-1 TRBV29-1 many TGCAGCGTTGTCCCTAGCGGGAGAGGAGGGCAGTTCTTC CSVVPSGRGGQFF
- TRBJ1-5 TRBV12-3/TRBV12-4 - TGTGCCAGCACCACAGCGGGGCAGAATCAGCCCCAGCATTTT CASTTAGQNQPQHF
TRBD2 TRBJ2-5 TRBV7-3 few TGTGCCAGCAGCCCCTCGGGGGGGCTGCAAGAGACCCAGTACTTC CASSPSGGLQETQYF
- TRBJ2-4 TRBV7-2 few TGTGCCAGCAGCTCTTTGGCTGCCAAAAACATTCAGTACTTC CASSSLAAKNIQYF